This TCR beta chain was recorded in a study of graft-versus-host responses after intestinal transplantation. This clone was counted only a few times. What it recognizes is unknown. Only in-frame clones appear in the TCRdb table, and some are missing; sequencing was by immunoSEQ multiplex PCR. The sample shows 65,000 to 90,000 clones, just under 95% of them seen only once. Trimming left V 3 bases short and J 0 bases short, with 5 bases between. Per germline, CDR1 LNHDA and CDR2 SQIVND (reference sequence). The CDR3 extends over 13 amino acids. The receptor was isolated from a human donor who was the organ donor for an intestinal transplant. The sample was unstimulated CD8+ T cells sorted from spleen or lymph node cells, taken before transplant. V gene TRBV19 combines with J gene TRBJ1-1, with D hard to call. CDR3 bases: TGTGCCAGTAGTATCAGTATGAACACTGAAGCTTTCTTT. Protein sequence: CASSISMNTEAFF.